What follows are 23 T cell receptor beta chains derived from one specimen sequenced in a study of blood T cell repertoires in COVID-19. Only in-frame clones appear in the TCRdb table, and some are missing; sequencing was by immunoSEQ multiplex PCR. The data show roughly 350,000 clones, approximately 91% seen once. Sequenced: peripheral blood. The receptor set was obtained from a woman aged 70-85 years with COVID-19, enrolled during active disease.

The chain recombines TRBV19 with TRBJ2-1, with 8 bases fitting TRBD2. Germline lookup yields CDR1 LNHDA and CDR2 SQIVND (reference sequence). CDR3 size: 16 residues. Trimming at V came to 1 base and at J to 10 bases, leaving 12 bases not matched to a gene. Written as DNA, the CDR3 is TGTGCCAGTAGTATAGTAGGCGGGGGGAGGCAAACGGAGCAGTTCTTC. Protein product: CASSIVGGGRQTEQFF.

The chain couples TRBV5-1 to TRBJ1-2; D might be TRBD1 (5 bases). The V gene lost 4 bases and the J gene lost 6 bases, with 16 bases spanning the gap. The CDR3 length is 14 residues. Germline CDR1 SGHRS, CDR2 YFSETQ. The CDR3 sequence: CASSPGYSTDGYTF. DNA of the CDR3: TGCGCCAGCAGCCCAGGGTACTCTACCGATGGCTACACCTTC. The variable domain in full, with the rest retrieved from reference TRBV5-1 and TRBJ1-2, is KAGVTQTPRYLIKTRGQQVTLSCSPISGHRSVSWYQQTPGQGLQFLFEYFSETQRNKGNFPGRFSGRQFSNSRSEMNVSTLELGDSALYLCASSPGYSTDGYTFGSGTRLTVV.

The chain recombines TRBV18 with TRBJ2-5; 8 bases fit TRBD1. This CDR3 is built from 14 residues. Germline V gene lookup returns CDR1 KGHSH and CDR2 LQKENI. V lost 3 bases to trimming and J lost 3 bases; unmatched junction nucleotides: 3. CDR3 protein: CASSPQTGEETQYF. DNA for the CDR3: TGTGCCAGCTCACCCCAGACAGGGGAAGAGACCCAGTACTTC.

The chain employs TRBV5-1 and TRBJ2-5; D is ambiguous. This CDR3 has 15 amino acids. Germline V gene lookup returns CDR1 SGHRS and CDR2 YFSETQ. V gave up 0 bases and J gave up 1 base, with 10 bases separating them. CDR3 in DNA: TGCGCCAGCAGCTTGGGAGGAGAAGTCCAAGAGACCCAGTACTTC. This gives the protein CASSLGGEVQETQYF. Full variable domain (missing parts from reference TRBV5-1 and TRBJ2-5): KAGVTQTPRYLIKTRGQQVTLSCSPISGHRSVSWYQQTPGQGLQFLFEYFSETQRNKGNFPGRFSGRQFSNSRSEMNVSTLELGDSALYLCASSLGGEVQETQYFGPGTRLLVL.

The CDR3 nucleotides read TGTGCCAGCAGTGAAGCGCTCATTGACAGGGGATACTCTGGAAACACCATATATTTT. It is translated as CASSEALIDRGYSGNTIYF. The rearrangement joins TRBV2 to TRBJ1-3; 8 bases are a match to TRBD1. This CDR3 has 19 residues. V was clipped by 0 bases and J by 0 bases; unmatched bases: 10. Germline loops: CDR1 SNHLY, CDR2 FYNNEI.

V and J are TRBV3-1 (or the pseudogene TRBV3-2) and TRBJ2-7, with 8 bases matching TRBD1. The junction had 14 bases not matched to a gene; V was cut back by 1 base and J by 3 bases. Germline-derived CDR1 and CDR2 are LGHDT and YNNKEL (reference sequence). The CDR3 contains 18 residues. For the CDR3, the DNA is TGTGCCAGCAGCCAAGGCCCCACCTTACAGGGGGTGAGCTACGAGCAGTACTTC. Its protein is CASSQGPTLQGVSYEQYF.

The chain combines TRBV10-1 with TRBJ2-7, with D maybe TRBD1 (6 bases). The CDR3 runs to 14 residues. CDR1 and CDR2 from the germline V gene are WNHNN and SYGVQD (reference sequence). Trimming stripped 8 bases from V and 0 bases from J, with 14 bases between. The CDR3 DNA sequence: TGCGCCAGCTCTCCGGGCAGGGGCTCCTACGAGCAGTACTTC. Residues: CASSPGRGSYEQYF.

This clone has just a few counts. The gene calls are TRBV28 and TRBJ2-2; D ambiguous. Germline-derived CDR1 and CDR2 are MDHEN and SYDVKM. This CDR3 region has 12 residues. Trimming took 2 bases from V and 7 from J, leaving 5 bases between them. The CDR3 coding sequence is TGTGCCAGCAGTTTACTCTACGGGGAGCTGTTTTTT. Translating it yields CASSLLYGELFF.

The genes are TRBV18 and TRBJ1-1; 9 bases agree with TRBD1. The junction had 15 bases not matched to a gene; V was cut back by 2 bases and J by 5 bases. Looked up from germline, CDR1 is KGHSH and CDR2 is LQKENI. The CDR3 totals 18 residues. CDR3 region: CASSPFTVSGQGNTEAFF. CDR3 DNA sequence: TGTGCCAGCTCACCATTCACAGTGTCCGGACAGGGGAATACTGAAGCTTTCTTT. The entire variable domain, with the rest obtained from reference TRBV18 and TRBJ1-1, is as follows: NAGVMQNPRHLVRRRGQEARLRCSPMKGHSHVYWYRQLPEEGLKFMVYLQKENIIDESGMPKERFSAEFPKEGPSILRIQQVVRGDSAAYFCASSPFTVSGQGNTEAFFGQGTRLTVV.

A few counts support this clone. The J gene is TRBJ1-5, the V gene TRBV28; D is perhaps TRBD1 (6 bases). This CDR3 contains 13 residues. Germline CDR1 MDHEN, CDR2 SYDVKM. V was shortened by 4 bases and J by 3 bases, with 7 bases between the two germline ends. Written as DNA, the CDR3 is TGTGCCAGCAGTTACAGGGACAATCAGCCCCAGCATTTT. This translates into CASSYRDNQPQHF.

This chain joins TRBV29-1 and TRBJ2-7; perhaps TRBD2 as D (6 bases). The CDR3 is made up of 13 amino acids. Germline V gene data show CDR1 as SQVTM and CDR2 as ANQGSEA. With 6 bases removed from V and 0 bases from J, the gap between germline ends came to 12 bases. In DNA, the CDR3 is TGCAGCGTCCGCTGGGGGGTCTCCTACGAGCAGTACTTC. It encodes CSVRWGVSYEQYF.

The rearrangement links TRBV28 to TRBJ1-2, with TRBD1 matching 8 bases. V shed 4 bases and J 6 bases; nucleotides not matched to a gene: 7. CDR1 and CDR2 (germline): MDHEN, SYDVKM. The CDR3 consists of 14 residues. The CDR3 loop is CASSSRGTGDGYTF. The CDR3 bases are TGTGCCAGCAGTTCCCGTGGGACAGGCGATGGCTACACCTTC.

The V and J genes are TRBV7-2 and TRBJ2-7; 11 bases line up with TRBD1. The junction had 8 bases not matched to a gene; V was cut back by 1 base and J by 0 bases. Looked up from germline, CDR1 is SGHTA and CDR2 is FQGNSA. The CDR3 spans 18 residues. CDR3 coding DNA: TGTGCCAGCAGCTTAGTTTGGGACAGGGGGAGAAGCTCCTACGAGCAGTACTTC. Protein product: CASSLVWDRGRSSYEQYF.

This chain uses TRBV2 with TRBJ1-2; no reliable D call. Germline V gene data show CDR1 as SNHLY and CDR2 as FYNNEI. The V end was cut by 4 bases, the J end by 0 bases, with 12 bases between. The CDR3 length is 15 residues. CDR3 in DNA: TGTGCCAGCAGTGCGCCAGTCGAAGCTAACTATGGCTACACCTTC. Protein sequence: CASSAPVEANYGYTF.

The V and J genes are TRBV5-1 and TRBJ1-1; 8 bases fit TRBD1. V was clipped by 1 base and J by 8 bases; unmatched bases: 7. This CDR3 comprises 14 residues. The V gene's germline CDR1 is SGHRS and CDR2 YFSETQ. The CDR3 nucleotides are TGCGCCAGCAGCTTGAACAGGGGGATAATAGAAGCTTTCTTT. It specifies CASSLNRGIIEAFF.

In this sample, this clone turned up a few times. V is TRBV19 and J is TRBJ1-2; no clear D gene. The CDR3 sequence is 14 residues long. V lost 4 bases and J lost 4, with 13 bases in between. The germline CDR1 and CDR2 sequences are LNHDA and SQIVND (reference sequence). The CDR3 sequence is CASSKAGALYGYTF. CDR3 DNA sequence: TGTGCCAGTAGTAAGGCGGGAGCCCTCTATGGCTACACCTTC.

This chain connects TRBV7-2 to TRBJ1-3; 7 bases agree with TRBD1. The germline gives CDR1 SGHTA, CDR2 FQGNSA. V lost 6 bases to trimming and J lost 4 bases; unmatched junction nucleotides: 6. This CDR3 region has 14 residues. CDR3 sequence reads: CASSSGQLGNTIYF. The CDR3 DNA sequence: TGTGCCAGCAGTTCGGGACAGCTCGGAAACACCATATATTTT.

The chain combines TRBV27 with TRBJ1-1; D unresolved. The germline CDR1 and CDR2 sequences are MNHEY and SMNVEV (reference sequence). The ends were cut back, 5 bases at V and 0 bases at J, with 13 bases in the middle. The CDR3 spans 15 residues. CDR3 amino acids: CASSPTRALNTEAFF. CDR3 DNA: TGTGCCAGCAGTCCGACTAGGGCCCTGAACACTGAAGCTTTCTTT.

The V gene is TRBV10-3, the J gene TRBJ2-7; 12 nucleotides agree with TRBD1. CDR1 is ENHRY, CDR2 SYGVKD, per germline. This CDR3 has 16 amino acids. The trim removed 0 bases at V and 6 bases at J, leaving 6 bases unmatched. CDR3 sequence reads: CAISESMGQGASEQYF. In DNA form, the CDR3 reads TGTGCCATCAGTGAGTCGATGGGACAGGGGGCGTCCGAGCAGTACTTC.

This chain connects TRBV5-4 to TRBJ2-1; D is undetermined. Germline assignment: CDR1 SGHNT and CDR2 YYREEE (reference sequence). The CDR3 is 16 residues long. V lost 0 bases to trimming and J lost 4 bases, with 14 bases between them. The CDR3 DNA is TGTGCCAGCAGCTTGGACAGTCCCACATCTTACAATGAGCAGTTCTTC. It encodes CASSLDSPTSYNEQFF. The full variable domain, its missing parts supplied by reference TRBV5-4 and TRBJ2-1, is ETGVTQSPTHLIKTRGQQVTLRCSSQSGHNTVSWYQQALGQGPQFIFQYYREEENGRGNFPPRFSGLQFPNYSSELNVNALELDDSALYLCASSLDSPTSYNEQFFGPGTRLTVL.

This sequence joins TRBV19 and TRBJ1-2, with 10 bases that match TRBD1. This CDR3 contains 14 residues. Trimming at V came to 2 bases and at J to 9 bases, leaving 6 bases not matched to a gene. Germline loops: CDR1 LNHDA, CDR2 SQIVND (reference sequence). CDR3 nucleotides: TGTGCCAGTAGTATACTTGGACAGGGGGTACGCTACACCTTC. This codes for CASSILGQGVRYTF.

The chain is built from TRBV5-1 and TRBJ2-1, with 8 bases that match TRBD2. The CDR3 extends over 16 amino acids. Trimming took 7 bases from V and 7 from J; bases not matched to a gene: 16. The germline CDR1 and CDR2 sequences are SGHRS and YFSETQ. For the CDR3, the DNA is TGCGCCAGCTCCGCTCTATGGACTAGCCGGAAAAATGAGCAGTTCTTC. This codes for CASSALWTSRKNEQFF.

The chain's CDR3 is CASSVGPGTGGSYEQYF. The CDR3 DNA is TGTGCCAGCAGCGTGGGGCCCGGGACAGGGGGCTCCTACGAGCAGTACTTC. V gene TRBV9 combines with J gene TRBJ2-7; 11 bases match TRBD1. Germline-derived CDR1 and CDR2 are SGDLS and YYNGEE. V gave up 2 bases and J gave up 0 bases; unmatched junction bases: 7. CDR3 length equals 17 residues.